These 4 T cell receptor beta chains share one sample of origin, sequenced in a study of blood T cell repertoires in COVID-19. The protocol was immunoSEQ multiplex PCR, while the TCRdb copy is restricted to in-frame clones and leaves out a portion. Altogether 35,000 to 45,000 clones are present, around 90% being singletons, with the ten largest covering around 21%. Material for sequencing was peripheral blood. These receptors came from a man aged 60-69 years with acute or convalescent COVID-19.

This chain connects TRBV19 to TRBJ2-7; TRBD2 is a possible D gene (6 bases). CDR1 LNHDA and CDR2 SQIVND come from the germline V gene (reference sequence). Trimming cost V 3 bases and J 0 bases, with 9 bases left between them. CDR3 size: 14 residues. CDR3 nucleotides: TGTGCCAGTAGTATTACTAGCTACTCCTACGAGCAGTACTTC. This gives the protein CASSITSYSYEQYF.

The chain employs TRBV5-4 and TRBJ1-2; D possibly corresponds to TRBD1 (5 bases). The CDR3 extends over 13 amino acids. Germline lookup yields CDR1 SGHNT and CDR2 YYREEE (reference sequence). The ends were cut back, 10 bases at V and 0 bases at J, with 13 bases in the middle. The CDR3 is CAGGGAPNYGYTF. The CDR3, as DNA: TGTGCCGGCGGCGGGGCGCCTAACTATGGCTACACCTTC. The whole variable domain, remainder taken from reference TRBV5-4 and TRBJ1-2, is ETGVTQSPTHLIKTRGQQVTLRCSSQSGHNTVSWYQQALGQGPQFIFQYYREEENGRGNFPPRFSGLQFPNYSSELNVNALELDDSALYLCAGGGAPNYGYTFGSGTRLTVV.

J is TRBJ2-7 and V is TRBV27; D may be TRBD2 (5 bases). Germline V gene lookup returns CDR1 MNHEY and CDR2 SMNVEV (reference sequence). The V and J ends lost 8 bases and 1 base respectively, with 18 bases between them. The CDR3 is 15 amino acids. CDR3: CASRKYRDVSYEQYF. The CDR3 DNA follows: TGTGCCAGCCGGAAATACCGGGATGTATCCTACGAGCAGTACTTC.

V usage is TRBV7-9 and J usage is TRBJ1-5, with D possibly being TRBD1 (6 bases). V was pared by 2 bases and J by 5 bases, with 10 bases between. CDR3 length equals 14 residues. Germline V gene lookup returns CDR1 SEHNR and CDR2 FQNEAQ (reference sequence). The CDR3 here is CASSLWGLDQPQHF. DNA of the CDR3: TGTGCCAGCAGCTTATGGGGGCTCGATCAGCCCCAGCATTTT.